Sequencing of this T cell receptor (beta chain) was carried out in a study of cytomegalovirus exposure and HLA in healthy donors. Study-level results: Reports indicated that the classifier achieved high specificity and sensitivity in diagnosing cytomegalovirus status. In vitro testing confirmed a few CMV-associated chains as specific for CMV antigens.

Regarding this clone: What it binds is not known.

TCRdb's copy holds only in-frame clones and misses some; the assay was immunoSEQ multiplex PCR. Of about 63,000 clones listed, more than 80% are singletons. This CDR3 region has 14 residues. From germline, CDR1 is SGHTA and CDR2 FQGNSA. V was clipped by 6 bases and J by 7 bases, with 18 bases between them. Input material: PBMCs. The chain combines TRBV7-2 with TRBJ1-1; D possibly corresponds to TRBD1 (5 bases). The receptor's source is a woman between 18 and 29 years old in good health and CMV-seronegative. The DNA of the CDR3 is TGTGCCAGCAGGGAATCTGGGGGGTTTGATGAAGCTTTCTTT. It is translated as CASRESGGFDEAFF.